The source of this T cell receptor beta chain is a study of vaccination effects on CD4 cells after COVID-19. Overall study: About 1.8 million PBMC were seeded per well and grown in the presence of roughly 9.3 IU/ml IL-2 and around 10 ug/ml peptides. Study observations and caveats: Marked contraction was observed in infection-induced and vaccine-induced clones late after vaccination.

A 10-day culture period preceded the isolation of CD4+ T cells. Participants were given two doses of BNT162b2 or mRNA-1273 vaccine. The healthy vaccine recipients, who had no prior SARS-CoV-2 infection, showed negative nucleocapsid antibodies. Assay: immunoSEQ multiplex PCR; the TCRdb copy retains only in-frame clones and omits some. The top ten hold more than 7.5% of the sample, which has roughly 40,000 clones, about 63% seen once. The CDR3 consists of 17 residues. V lost 4 bases and J 7 bases, leaving 22 bases between the germline ends. Germline-derived CDR1 and CDR2 are KGHDR and SFDVKD. A word on this clone: What it binds is not known.

V gene TRBV24-1 combines with J gene TRBJ2-1; D possibly corresponds to TRBD2 (5 bases). The receptor's source is a human donor who received a COVID-19 vaccine. Sample: CD4+ T cells from PBMCs cultured without peptide, taken after COVID-19 vaccination. As DNA, the CDR3 is TGTGCCACCAGTGACAGTCTAAGCGGACCTGGGTCGAATGAGCAGTTCTTC. It specifies CATSDSLSGPGSNEQFF.